A selection of T cell receptor beta chains follows, all from one sample in a study of blood T cell repertoires in COVID-19. TCRdb's table, derived via immunoSEQ multiplex PCR, lists solely in-frame clones and lacks some. This sample yields roughly 180,000 clones, of which more than 65% are seen a single time; around 6% belongs to the top ten. Specimen: PBMCs or T cells enriched from blood (not recorded which). Source of these receptors: a middle-aged woman with acute COVID-19. The CDR3 runs from the conserved cysteine through the conserved F or W. Each record gives: D gene, V gene, J gene, clone size, CDR3 protein, CDR3 DNA. The D gene is left open where the match is weak. The listing skips clone size in some rows; elsewhere it reads once, few, many or a size class.

TRBD1	TRBV9	TRBJ2-1	NA	CASSTRDRDYNEQFF	TGTGCCAGCAGCACCCGGGACAGGGATTACAATGAGCAGTTCTTC
TRBD1	TRBV6-4	TRBJ2-2	NA	CASSDSTAQGSGELFF	TGTGCCAGCAGTGACTCGACGGCACAGGGGTCCGGGGAGCTGTTTTTT
NA	TRBV3-1/TRBV3-2	TRBJ1-2	once	CASSHRVDNYGYTF	TGTGCCAGCAGCCACAGGGTGGACAACTATGGCTACACCTTC
NA	TRBV27	TRBJ1-2	NA	CASSLGGSYGYTF	TGTGCCAGCAGTTTAGGCGGTAGCTATGGCTACACCTTC
NA	TRBV3-1/TRBV3-2	TRBJ1-1	few	CASRLKGVHTEAFF	TGTGCCAGCAGGCTCAAGGGGGTTCACACTGAAGCTTTCTTT
NA	TRBV7-9	TRBJ1-1	NA	CASSLSKGLPAFF	TGTGCCAGCAGCTTATCTAAGGGGTTACCAGCTTTCTTT
NA	TRBV11-3	TRBJ1-3	NA	CASSHTDRGNTIYF	TGTGCCAGCAGCCACACAGACCGTGGAAACACCATATATTTT
TRBD1	TRBV7-3	TRBJ1-1	NA	CASSWGQGISEAFF	TGTGCCAGCAGCTGGGGACAGGGGATCTCTGAAGCTTTCTTT
TRBD2	TRBV5-4	TRBJ2-3	NA	CASSLDGLAGRGTDTQYF	TGTGCCAGCAGCTTGGACGGACTAGCGGGAAGGGGCACAGATACGCAGTATTTT
TRBD1	TRBV29-1	TRBJ1-1	NA	CSAGGQRRTEAFF	TGCAGCGCCGGGGGACAGAGGAGGACTGAAGCTTTCTTT
NA	TRBV2	TRBJ1-5	NA	CASRRGGLGQGNQPQHF	TGTGCCAGCAGAAGGGGGGGATTAGGCCAGGGCAATCAGCCCCAGCATTTT
NA	TRBV15	TRBJ2-1	NA	CATSSGRSSYNEQFF	TGTGCCACCAGTTCGGGGAGGAGCTCCTACAATGAGCAGTTCTTC
TRBD1	TRBV6-1	TRBJ2-5	NA	CASSEAGQLPLDQYF	TGTGCCAGCAGTGAAGCGGGACAGCTCCCTTTGGACCAGTACTTC
NA	TRBV6-5	TRBJ1-1	NA	CASSYSYSAGNTEAFF	TGTGCCAGCAGTTACTCTTATAGTGCGGGGAACACTGAAGCTTTCTTT
TRBD2	TRBV9	TRBJ2-1	NA	CASSVDLASGIAYNEQFF	TGTGCCAGCAGCGTAGACTTGGCTAGCGGGATTGCTTACAATGAGCAGTTCTTC
TRBD1	TRBV6-6	TRBJ1-2	NA	CASSSTGGAIGYTF	TGTGCCAGCAGTTCGACAGGGGGCGCGATTGGCTACACCTTC
NA	TRBV6-6	TRBJ1-4	NA	CASSQTGDNEKLFF	TGTGCCAGCAGTCAAACCGGGGATAATGAAAAACTGTTTTTT
NA	TRBV4-2	TRBJ1-6	NA	CASSQAGDSPLHF	TGTGCCAGCAGCCAGGCGGGGGATTCACCCCTCCACTTT
NA	TRBV9	TRBJ1-2	once	CASSVREQYGYTF	TGTGCCAGCAGCGTAAGGGAGCAGTATGGCTACACCTTC
NA	TRBV5-5	TRBJ1-2	NA	CASSSGQTINYGYTF	TGTGCCAGCAGCTCAGGACAAACCATTAACTATGGCTACACCTTC
TRBD1	TRBV5-6	TRBJ1-3	NA	CASSRGQVRDTIYF	TGTGCCAGCAGCCGTGGACAGGTCCGCGACACCATATATTTT
NA	TRBV29-1	TRBJ1-2	NA	CSVFSGGTNYGYTF	TGCAGCGTTTTCTCGGGGGGGACAAACTATGGCTACACCTTC
NA	TRBV27	TRBJ2-2	many	CASSFEVNTGELFF	TGTGCCAGCAGTTTTGAGGTGAACACCGGGGAGCTGTTTTTT
TRBD1	TRBV5-8	TRBJ2-3	NA	CASSGWDRGTDTQYF	TGTGCCAGCAGCGGGTGGGACAGGGGCACAGATACGCAGTATTTT
TRBD2	TRBV19	TRBJ2-3	NA	CASSVTSGRHRSTDTQYF	TGTGCCAGTAGTGTAACTAGCGGGAGACACAGGAGCACAGATACGCAGTATTTT
NA	TRBV9	TRBJ1-5	NA	CASTTTRDRSYSNQPQHF	TGTGCCAGCACAACAACTCGAGACAGGTCGTATAGCAATCAGCCCCAGCATTTT
NA	TRBV7-2	TRBJ2-1	NA	CASSLGLAPYNEQFF	TGTGCCAGCAGCTTAGGGCTAGCGCCCTACAATGAGCAGTTCTTC
TRBD1	TRBV19	TRBJ1-1	NA	CASRVTGVQYTEAFF	TGTGCCAGTAGAGTAACAGGGGTTCAGTACACTGAAGCTTTCTTT
NA	TRBV30	TRBJ1-3	NA	CAWIPSGGLSGNTIYF	TGTGCCTGGATTCCCTCCGGAGGCCTCTCTGGAAACACCATATATTTT
NA	TRBV12-3/TRBV12-4	TRBJ2-2	NA	CASRRGGGELFF	TGTGCCAGCAGACGCGGAGGCGGGGAGCTGTTTTTT
NA	TRBV21-1	TRBJ2-3	NA	CASSAETSGSGSDTQYF	TGTGCCAGCAGCGCGGAGACTAGCGGGAGTGGCTCAGATACGCAGTATTTT
NA	TRBV29-1	TRBJ1-5	NA	CSVSDSNQPQHF	TGCAGCGTTTCGGACAGTAATCAGCCCCAGCATTTT